The 15 T cell receptor beta chains listed next were all sequenced from one sample in a study of T cell responses to AZD1222 COVID-19 vaccine. Some clones are missing from TCRdb's copy, which holds only in-frame ones; the method was immunoSEQ multiplex PCR. The sample shows 93,000 or so clones, roughly 87% of them seen only once. The sequenced sample was peripheral blood, obtained on day 0 of AZD1222 vaccination. The source is an adult in good health.

This clone has only one observation. The chain is built from TRBV7-9 and TRBJ1-5; no clear D gene. This CDR3 spans 12 amino acids. CDR1 is SEHNR, CDR2 FQNEAQ, per germline (reference sequence). Trimming took off 5 bases at V and 7 bases at J, with 9 bases between the two ends. Here the CDR3 DNA reads TGTGCCAGCAGCCGAGCGGACCAGCCCCAGCATTTT. This sequence encodes CASSRADQPQHF.

This clone was observed a single time. This chain links TRBV6-5 with TRBJ2-1; TRBD2 matches at 8 bases. This CDR3 contains 14 residues. Trimming removed 6 bases from V and 9 bases from J; junction bases left unmatched: 10. Germline-derived CDR1 and CDR2 are MNHEY and SVGAGI. CDR3 nucleotides: TGTGCCAGCAGACCGGGACTAGGTCCCGGTGAGCAGTTCTTC. This translates into CASRPGLGPGEQFF.

The chain is built from TRBV4-2 and TRBJ2-1, with 10 bases matching TRBD2. Germline V gene lookup returns CDR1 LGHNA and CDR2 YNFKEQ. This CDR3 is 16 amino acids long. J lost 1 base, V lost 4 bases, and 4 bases had no gene match. CDR3 nucleotides: TGTGCCAGCAGCCCGATAGCGGGGGGTTCCTACAATGAGCAGTTCTTC. Its protein product is CASSPIAGGSYNEQFF.

V is TRBV14 and J is TRBJ2-5; TRBD1 aligns across 9 bases. Per the germline V gene, CDR1 is SGHDN and CDR2 is FVKESK. The CDR3 consists of 16 residues. Trimming cost V 3 bases and J 5 bases; bases outside gene matches: 10. CDR3 coding DNA: TGTGCCAGCAGCCAGGCCGGACAGGGGCGGTTTGAGACCCAGTACTTC. This codes for CASSQAGQGRFETQYF.

The genes are TRBV6-5 and TRBJ1-1; perhaps TRBD1 as D (5 bases). CDR3 length: 13 residues. The V gene's germline CDR1 is MNHEY and CDR2 SVGAGI. The germline V and J ends were trimmed by 10 bases and 3 bases, with 15 bases remaining between them. CDR3 bases: TGTGCCACGTGGGGCCTCGCGGACACTGAAGCTTTCTTT. Protein: CATWGLADTEAFF.

This sequence joins TRBV5-6 and TRBJ2-1; D gene unclear. V shed 4 bases and J shed 7 bases, with 15 bases lying between them. The CDR3 totals 14 residues. CDR1 SGHDT and CDR2 YYEEEE come from the germline V gene. The CDR3 is CASSLIRNKNEQFF. The CDR3 region has the DNA TGTGCCAGCAGCCTTATTCGGAACAAGAATGAGCAGTTCTTC.

The V and J genes are TRBV11-1 and TRBJ2-1, with D perhaps TRBD1 (7 bases). CDR3 length: 13 amino acids. Germline V gene sequence: CDR1 SGHAT, CDR2 FQDESV (reference sequence). Trimming stripped 3 bases from V and 9 bases from J, with 12 bases between. CDR3 coding DNA: TGTGCCAGCAGCTTTAGGGGGCGGGGTGAGCAGTTCTTC. The encoded protein is CASSFRGRGEQFF.

The V and J genes are TRBV9 and TRBJ2-1; a possible D gene is TRBD2 (6 bases). The germline V gene has CDR1 SGDLS and CDR2 YYNGEE. CDR3 length: 15 residues. V was cut by 0 bases and J by 8 bases, with 15 bases left in between. The CDR3 is CASSVAVWRDDEQFF. The CDR3 DNA reads as TGTGCCAGCAGCGTAGCGGTTTGGAGGGACGATGAGCAGTTCTTC.

This clone was seen a single time. The chain recombines TRBV5-3 with TRBJ1-3, with D maybe TRBD1 (5 bases). TRBV5-3 is sorted into the ORF group, with uncertain function. V was cut by 4 bases and J by 4 bases, with 18 bases left in between. CDR3 size: 16 residues. The CDR3 loop is CARSATSGPTGNTIYF. The CDR3 bases are TGTGCCAGAAGCGCAACCTCGGGACCGACAGGAAACACCATATATTTT.

CDR3 region: CASRPGLAGTNEQYF. As DNA, the CDR3 is TGTGCCAGCAGGCCCGGACTAGCGGGGACTAACGAGCAGTACTTC. The J gene is TRBJ2-7, the V gene TRBV2; TRBD2 aligns across 12 bases. Per the germline V gene, CDR1 is SNHLY and CDR2 is FYNNEI. CDR3 length: 15 residues. V lost 6 bases, J lost 5 bases, and 8 bases stayed unmatched.

The sample holds one count of this clone. This chain joins TRBV4-1 and TRBJ2-7; the D gene is possibly TRBD1 (6 bases). CDR1 and CDR2 (germline): MGHRA, YSYEKL. The CDR3 runs to 16 residues. Trimming stripped 3 bases from V and 3 bases from J, with 18 bases between. The CDR3, as DNA: TGCGCCAGCAGCCAGACCGGGACAAAATCGGTCTACGAGCAGTACTTC. Translation: CASSQTGTKSVYEQYF.

V usage is TRBV3-1 (or the pseudogene TRBV3-2) and J usage is TRBJ1-6; D remains ambiguous. The V end lost 0 bases, the J end lost 6 bases, and 9 bases lay between the germline ends. The CDR3 runs 15 residues. Germline values: CDR1 LGHDT, CDR2 YNNKEL (reference sequence). The CDR3 sequence: CASSQDPLSNSPLHF. In DNA, the CDR3 is TGTGCCAGCAGCCAAGATCCGTTGAGTAATTCACCCCTCCACTTT.

This sequence joins TRBV24-1 and TRBJ2-1; D is undetermined. V was pared by 4 bases and J by 9 bases, with 9 bases between. CDR1 is KGHDR and CDR2 is SFDVKD in the germline V gene. CDR3 size: 12 residues. The CDR3: CATSDPGFEQFF. The CDR3 nucleotides are TGTGCCACCAGTGACCCTGGTTTTGAGCAGTTCTTC.

The table lists this clone with a count of one. The rearrangement links TRBV7-9 to TRBJ2-5; D is unresolved. CDR3 size: 14 residues. Between the trimmed V and J ends, which lost 3 bases and 0 bases, there was a span of 8 bases. Germline values: CDR1 SEHNR, CDR2 FQNEAQ (reference sequence). The CDR3: CASSLTLDQETQYF. Written as DNA, the CDR3 is TGTGCCAGCAGCTTGACACTCGACCAAGAGACCCAGTACTTC.

The chain combines TRBV5-1 with TRBJ2-7; tentative D call: TRBD2 (6 bases). This CDR3 has 14 residues. The V end was cut by 5 bases, the J end by 0 bases, with 12 bases between. Germline V CDR1 and CDR2: SGHRS, YFSETQ. The CDR3 nucleotides are TGCGCCAGCAGGAGGAGGGATAGCTCCTACGAGCAGTACTTC. It yields the protein CASRRRDSSYEQYF.